The 20 T cell receptor beta chains below were found in one sample sequenced in a study of OX40 agonist ivuxolimab in advanced cancers. The assay was immunoSEQ multiplex PCR, and TCRdb's table has in-frame clones only and misses some. The profile shows fewer than 60,000 clones, about 85% of them singletons. The specimen comprised CD4+ or CD8+ T cells sorted from blood, sampled in a trial of the OX40 agonist ivuxolimab. The receptors were sampled from an adult with an advanced solid tumor such as melanoma, head and neck, liver or kidney cancer.

CDR3 DNA sequence: TGCGCCAGCAGCCGGGAAACTAGCGGGATCGTGGAGCTGTTTTTT. Protein: CASSRETSGIVELFF. The chain carries TRBV4-3 and TRBJ2-2; 10 bases match TRBD2. V was pared by 4 bases and J by 10 bases, with 9 bases of the junction left unmatched. The CDR3 spans 15 residues. Germline CDR1 and CDR2: LGHNA and YSLEER.

The V gene is TRBV5-1, the J gene TRBJ2-3; 12 bases align to TRBD2. From germline, CDR1 is SGHRS and CDR2 YFSETQ. The CDR3 is 17 amino acids. The trim removed 3 bases at V and 0 bases at J, leaving 5 bases unmatched. The CDR3: CASSSLGTSGSTDTQYF. In DNA form, the CDR3 reads TGCGCCAGCAGCTCCTTAGGGACTAGCGGGAGCACAGATACGCAGTATTTT.

The rearrangement joins TRBV2 to TRBJ1-1; D gene ambiguous. Germline V gene sequence: CDR1 SNHLY, CDR2 FYNNEI. CDR3 length equals 12 residues. Trimming pared 9 bases from V and 7 bases from J, leaving 15 bases between. CDR3: CASRGGQLEAFF. CDR3 bases: TGTGCCAGTCGCGGCGGTCAACTTGAAGCTTTCTTT.

The gene calls are TRBV5-1 and TRBJ2-3; D is perhaps TRBD1 (6 bases). Trimming left V 4 bases short and J 5 bases short, with 8 bases between. CDR3 size: 12 residues. In germline, CDR1 is SGHRS, CDR2 YFSETQ. CDR3 DNA: TGCGCCAGCAGCCAGACAGGAGATACGCAGTATTTT. Residues: CASSQTGDTQYF. The whole variable domain, remainder taken from reference TRBV5-1 and TRBJ2-3, is KAGVTQTPRYLIKTRGQQVTLSCSPISGHRSVSWYQQTPGQGLQFLFEYFSETQRNKGNFPGRFSGRQFSNSRSEMNVSTLELGDSALYLCASSQTGDTQYFGPGTRLTVL.

The V and J genes are TRBV4-2 and TRBJ1-5; TRBD1 matches 8 bases. CDR1 is LGHNA and CDR2 is YNFKEQ in the germline V gene. The CDR3 runs 13 residues. The V gene end was trimmed by 3 bases and the J gene end by 6 bases; junction bases not matched to a gene: 1. The CDR3 region has the DNA TGTGCCAGCAGCCAGGACAGGGTTCAGCCCCAGCATTTT. This gives the protein CASSQDRVQPQHF.

The rearrangement links TRBV7-2 to TRBJ2-4; D tentatively reads TRBD1 or TRBD2 (5 bases each). Germline assignment: CDR1 SGHTA and CDR2 FQGNSA. Deletions cut 1 base from V and 3 bases from J, with 16 bases between. The CDR3 runs 17 residues. CDR3 nucleotide sequence: TGTGCCAGCAGCTTAGTGGCCGGGGCTGGAGGCAAAAACATTCAGTACTTC. It yields the protein CASSLVAGAGGKNIQYF.

Here the CDR3 reads CASSSGQGHEKLFF. CDR3 nucleotide sequence: TGTGCCAGCAGTTCGGGACAGGGGCATGAAAAACTGTTTTTT. The chain has TRBV2 and TRBJ1-4; 10 positions match TRBD1. Germline lookup yields CDR1 SNHLY and CDR2 FYNNEI. Trimming took 5 bases from V and 6 from J; bases not matched to a gene: 3. The length of the CDR3 is 14 residues.

The genes are TRBV4-2 and TRBJ2-3; TRBD1 aligns across 8 bases. CDR3 size: 17 residues. In germline, CDR1 is LGHNA, CDR2 YNFKEQ. Germline trimming cut 1 base from V and 4 bases from J; bases unmatched to any gene: 10. This chain's CDR3 is CASSQVGPEGQADTQYF. DNA of the CDR3: TGTGCCAGCAGCCAAGTAGGCCCTGAGGGACAGGCAGATACGCAGTATTTT.

The chain combines TRBV28 with TRBJ1-5, with D unresolved. The CDR3 length is 15 residues. The germline CDR1 and CDR2 sequences are MDHEN and SYDVKM. Trimming took off 2 bases at V and 0 bases at J, with 8 bases between the two ends. The CDR3, as DNA: TGTGCCAGCAGTTTAAGGACTTCTAGCAATCAGCCCCAGCATTTT. This translates into CASSLRTSSNQPQHF.

The V and J genes are TRBV19 and TRBJ2-7, with a weak D call TRBD1 (7 bases). The germline CDR1 and CDR2 sequences are LNHDA and SQIVND (reference sequence). This CDR3 is 16 amino acids long. The V gene lost 0 bases and the J gene lost 0 bases, with 12 bases spanning the gap. CDR3 loop: CASSIEWRGHSYEQYF. The CDR3 region has the DNA TGTGCCAGTAGTATAGAATGGAGGGGGCACTCCTACGAGCAGTACTTC.

The rearrangement uses TRBV2 and TRBJ1-2, with TRBD1 as a possible D gene (6 bases). Germline-derived CDR1 and CDR2 are SNHLY and FYNNEI. This CDR3 is built from 13 residues. The V end was cut by 7 bases, the J end by 7 bases, with 16 bases between. The chain's CDR3 is CASMMAGAVGYTF. In DNA, the CDR3 is TGTGCCAGCATGATGGCAGGGGCGGTTGGCTACACCTTC.

This chain joins TRBV5-6 and TRBJ2-5, with D possibly being TRBD1 or TRBD2 (6 bases each). The germline CDR1 and CDR2 sequences are SGHDT and YYEEEE. The CDR3 extends over 13 amino acids. Trimming took off 3 bases at V and 5 bases at J, with 11 bases between the two ends. The CDR3 spells CASSSRGEETQYF. The CDR3 DNA follows: TGTGCCAGCAGCTCAAGGGGGGAGGAGACCCAGTACTTC. The full variable domain, completed using reference TRBV5-6 and TRBJ2-5, is DAGVTQSPTHLIKTRGQQVTLRCSPKSGHDTVSWYQQALGQGPQFIFQYYEEEERQRGNFPDRFSGHQFPNYSSELNVNALLLGDSALYLCASSSRGEETQYFGPGTRLLVL.

V and J are TRBV4-3 and TRBJ1-3; D is undetermined. The germline V gene encodes CDR1 LGHNA and CDR2 YSLEER. CDR3 length: 15 residues. V dropped 0 bases and J dropped 0 bases, with 6 bases sitting between them. The chain's CDR3 is CASSQESGSGNTIYF. The CDR3 DNA reads as TGCGCCAGCAGCCAAGAATCTGGCTCTGGAAACACCATATATTTT.

The CDR3 nucleotides are TGTGCCAGCAGCGTAGGATTTAGGACAGGGGCAACTAATGAAAAACTGTTTTTT. Its protein product is CASSVGFRTGATNEKLFF. The chain uses TRBV9 and TRBJ1-4; 9 nucleotides match TRBD1. CDR1 is SGDLS, CDR2 YYNGEE, per germline. V lost 0 bases, J lost 0 bases, and 6 bases stayed unmatched. This CDR3 region has 18 residues.

The chain has TRBV4-1 and TRBJ2-2; 9 nucleotides align to TRBD1. The CDR3 sequence is 21 residues long. The J segment lost 1 base and the V segment lost 0 bases, leaving 15 bases of the junction unmatched. Germline assignment: CDR1 MGHRA and CDR2 YSYEKL. The CDR3 DNA reads as TGCGCCAGCAGCCAAGATCTAGGACAGGGGCTACACCCGAGGAACACCGGGGAGCTGTTTTTT. It translates to CASSQDLGQGLHPRNTGELFF.

This clone was seen only a few times. The V call is TRBV19, the J call TRBJ2-2, with D unresolved. Trimming removed 0 bases at V and 1 base at J, with 3 bases between. The CDR3 is 14 residues long. Germline loops: CDR1 LNHDA, CDR2 SQIVND (reference sequence). The CDR3 DNA sequence: TGTGCCAGTAGTATAGAAAAGAACACCGGGGAGCTGTTTTTT. Protein sequence: CASSIEKNTGELFF. The full variable domain, its missing parts supplied by reference TRBV19 and TRBJ2-2, is DGGITQSPKYLFRKEGQNVTLSCEQNLNHDAMYWYRQDPGQGLRLIYYSQIVNDFQKGDIAEGYSVSREKKESFPLTVTSAQKNPTAFYLCASSIEKNTGELFFGEGSRLTVL.

This clone showed up just a few times. This chain connects TRBV6-1 to TRBJ2-3; 8 nucleotides match TRBD2. The CDR3 length is 14 residues. Germline-derived CDR1 and CDR2 are MNHNS and SASEGT. The junction had 4 bases not matched to a gene; V was cut back by 8 bases and J by 0 bases. In DNA form, the CDR3 reads TGTGCCAGCCGGGGGGGCACTAGCACAGATACGCAGTATTTT. Encoded protein: CASRGGTSTDTQYF.

The chain joins TRBV7-3 to TRBJ2-1; 7 nucleotides align to TRBD1. Germline V gene lookup returns CDR1 SGHTA and CDR2 FQGTGA. This CDR3 spans 14 amino acids. J gave up 4 bases and V 5 bases, and 5 bases lay outside the gene matches. CDR3 in amino acids: CASSPGTAYNEQFF. The DNA for the CDR3 is TGTGCCAGCAGCCCGGGGACAGCTTACAATGAGCAGTTCTTC.

This rearrangement joins TRBV11-1 to TRBJ2-5, with D perhaps TRBD1 (5 bases). The CDR3 is 15 amino acids. Deletions cut 5 bases from V and 1 base from J, with 14 bases between. CDR1 is SGHAT, CDR2 FQDESV, per germline (reference sequence). This chain's CDR3 is CASSPGAARQETQYF. The CDR3 DNA sequence: TGTGCCAGCAGCCCTGGGGCAGCACGCCAAGAGACCCAGTACTTC.

This CDR3 is CASSVEGNTDTQYF. For the CDR3, the DNA is TGTGCCAGCAGCGTAGAGGGCAACACAGATACGCAGTATTTT. J is TRBJ2-3 and V is TRBV9, with D hard to call. The V gene lost 0 bases and the J gene lost 2 bases, with 7 bases spanning the gap. The CDR3 runs to 14 residues. Germline CDR1 SGDLS, CDR2 YYNGEE.